This TCR beta chain was documented in a study of blood T cell repertoires in COVID-19. Study-wide context: Material from acute and convalescent COVID-19 was sourced from the United States, Italy and Spain. Nucleic acid was either cDNA or gDNA, and it came from T cells, B-cell-depleted T cells, or PBMCs.

Per the authors' pipeline: Estimated nucleated cell counts came from reference gene primer amplification. Generated by immunoSEQ multiplex PCR, the TCRdb table keeps only in-frame clones and is missing some. V, J and clone size reflect that table, while D and trimming were determined from the DNA. The table records around 200,000 clones, around 90% of them present only once. Germline loops: CDR1 LNHDA, CDR2 SQIVND (reference sequence). The CDR3 totals 11 residues. V lost 8 bases, J lost 7 bases, and 8 bases lay in between. The receptor was derived from a man aged 40-49 years with acute or convalescent COVID-19. Sequencing was done on a sample of peripheral blood. The rearrangement joins TRBV19 to TRBJ2-2; unclear D gene. The CDR3 loop reads CASRVGGELFF. The DNA of the CDR3 is TGTGCCAGTCGGGTCGGCGGGGAGCTGTTTTTT. The variable domain in full, completed from reference TRBV19 and TRBJ2-2, reads DGGITQSPKYLFRKEGQNVTLSCEQNLNHDAMYWYRQDPGQGLRLIYYSQIVNDFQKGDIAEGYSVSREKKESFPLTVTSAQKNPTAFYLCASRVGGELFFGEGSRLTVL.